Below, 19 T cell receptor beta chains from the same sample are listed, as sequenced in a study of vaccination and CD4 T cells after COVID-19. Sequencing of the DNA from cultured CD4+ T cells was carried out with the Oncomine TCR Beta short-read assay. Cultured CD4+ T cells yielded the extracted genomic DNA. Via MiXCR, TCRdb re-called the PCR reads, giving one row per CDR3 protein. The sample lists about 7,000 distinct CDR3 sequences, around 35% seen once, with around 9.9% in the top ten. Treatment here: roughly ten-day PBMC culture with coronavirus spike peptide pools or control peptides (ViraFEST assay). Pre-COVID-19 pandemic sampling (2011-2018) yielded the unexposed donor's CD4+ T cells. Their antigen targets remain unknown. Sequencing was performed on CD4+ T cells from blood, cultured in vitro. The receptors were sampled from a human donor in good health.

There are a few counts of this clonotype. This chain links TRBV5-1 with TRBJ2-7; D ambiguous. The V gene's germline CDR1 is SGHRS and CDR2 YFSETQ. CDR3 length: 13 residues. V dropped 0 bases and J dropped 7 bases, with 11 bases sitting between them. The CDR3 region is CASSLARRGEQYF. The DNA of the CDR3 is TGCGCCAGCAGCTTGGCCCGGCGTGGGGAGCAGTACTTC.

There are a few counts of this clonotype. J is TRBJ2-7 and V is TRBV2; no clear D. Deletions cut 5 bases from V and 3 bases from J, with 5 bases between. This CDR3 region has 11 residues. Germline V gene data show CDR1 as SNHLY and CDR2 as FYNNEI. CDR3 region: CASSHDYEQYF. CDR3 in DNA: TGTGCCAGCAGTCACGACTACGAGCAGTACTTC.

This chain connects TRBV7-2 to TRBJ1-5; D not resolved. Germline assignment: CDR1 SGHTA and CDR2 FQGNSA. V dropped 2 bases and J dropped 3 bases, with 11 bases sitting between them. This CDR3 comprises 15 residues. Here the CDR3 DNA reads TGTGCCAGCAGCTTAATGGGGAGAGACAATCAGCCCCAGCATTTT. This sequence encodes CASSLMGRDNQPQHF.

The chain recombines TRBV11-2 with TRBJ1-6; perhaps TRBD1 as D (5 bases). Trimming shortened V by 4 bases and J by 10 bases, and 26 bases separated the two germline ends. Germline CDR1 is SGHAT and CDR2 is FQNNGV. This CDR3 comprises 18 residues. CDR3 in amino acids: CASSYGWGLVNEESPLHF. In nucleotides, the CDR3 is TGTGCCAGCAGCTACGGATGGGGACTCGTAAATGAGGAATCACCCCTCCACTTT.

This chain joins TRBV28 and TRBJ2-5; tentatively, D is TRBD1 or TRBD2 (5 bases each). V gave up 3 bases and J gave up 5 bases, with 16 bases separating them. Germline assignment: CDR1 MDHEN and CDR2 SYDVKM. The CDR3 is 15 amino acids. The CDR3 DNA reads as TGTGCCAGCAGTTTTCGGGACCCCGACCGGGAGACCCAGTACTTC. Its translation is CASSFRDPDRETQYF.

To note about this clonotype: A much more abundant neighbour one base away suggests this may be a read error. The gene calls are TRBV20-1 and TRBJ1-5; TRBD1 is a possible D gene (5 bases). CDR1 is DFQATT and CDR2 is SNEGSKA in the germline V gene (reference sequence). The CDR3 extends over 12 amino acids. Trimming cost V 3 bases and J 2 bases, with 5 bases left between them. CDR3: CSASRGNQPQHF. CDR3 bases: TGCAGTGCTAGCAGGGGCAATCAGCCCCAGCATTTT.

This clonotype was counted between two and nine times. The chain couples TRBV20-1 to TRBJ2-1; 8 bases match TRBD1. Germline loops: CDR1 DFQATT, CDR2 SNEGSKA (reference sequence). Losses at the gene ends were 3 bases for V and 9 bases for J; bases not matched to a gene: 7. The CDR3 sequence is 13 residues long. The CDR3 sequence: CSASGTGFGEQFF. The CDR3, as DNA: TGCAGTGCTAGTGGGACAGGATTCGGTGAGCAGTTCTTC.

The chain carries TRBV28 and TRBJ1-2; TRBD1 might be the D (5 bases). The CDR3 is 13 amino acids. Germline CDR1 reads MDHEN; CDR2 reads SYDVKM. The V end lost 11 bases, the J end lost 4 bases, and 17 bases lay between the germline ends. For the CDR3, the DNA is TGTGCCGGGGCAGAGGGGCGGAGCTATGGCTACACCTTC. Translated: CAGAEGRSYGYTF.

The genes are TRBV11-1 and TRBJ1-1, with D maybe TRBD1 (5 bases). The CDR3 runs to 11 residues. Germline V CDR1 and CDR2: SGHAT, FQDESV (reference sequence). The V and J ends lost 7 bases and 5 bases respectively, with 8 bases between them. Here the CDR3 DNA reads TGTGCCAGCACCCAGGGAACTGAAGCTTTCTTT. It specifies CASTQGTEAFF.

This chain links TRBV20-1 with TRBJ2-7, with a tentative D call TRBD2 (5 bases). The CDR3 length is 14 residues. Trimming shortened V by 5 bases and J by 5 bases, and 19 bases separated the two germline ends. Germline V gene data show CDR1 as DFQATT and CDR2 as SNEGSKA (reference sequence). CDR3 DNA: TGCAGTGCTCTCCCGGCGGGCCTGACGCACGAGCAGTACTTC. It codes for CSALPAGLTHEQYF.

V usage is TRBV6-1 and J usage is TRBJ1-1; D might be TRBD1 (5 bases). CDR1 MNHNS and CDR2 SASEGT come from the germline V gene. This CDR3 contains 12 residues. Trimming cost V 11 bases and J 0 bases, with 10 bases left between them. CDR3 nucleotide sequence: TGTGCCTCGGGACGCCTGAACACTGAAGCTTTCTTT. It yields the protein CASGRLNTEAFF.

The V and J genes are TRBV24-1 and TRBJ2-5, with 13 bases matching TRBD2. The germline CDR1 and CDR2 sequences are KGHDR and SFDVKD. This CDR3 contains 16 residues. J gave up 2 bases and V 4 bases, and 3 bases lay outside the gene matches. The CDR3 coding sequence is TGTGCCACCAGTGACCCACTAGCGGGAGGGCAAGAGACCCAGTACTTC. Protein: CATSDPLAGGQETQYF.

This clonotype turned up a few times. This chain connects TRBV10-3 to TRBJ2-7; 9 nucleotides match TRBD2. The CDR3 consists of 16 residues. Germline V gene data show CDR1 as ENHRY and CDR2 as SYGVKD. V was pared by 2 bases and J by 4 bases, with 9 bases of the junction left unmatched. In nucleotides, the CDR3 is TGTGCCATCAGTGAGGGGTTAGCGGGAGTGTCTTACGAGCAGTACTTC. It yields the protein CAISEGLAGVSYEQYF.

The chain recombines TRBV29-1 with TRBJ2-5; TRBD1 aligns across 8 bases. CDR3 length: 12 amino acids. The germline V gene has CDR1 SQVTM and CDR2 ANQGSEA. The CDR3 DNA sequence: TGCAGTGCTCGGACAGGGCAAGAGACCCAGTACTTC. Its translation: CSARTGQETQYF. Full variable domain (rest looked up from reference TRBV29-1 and TRBJ2-5): SAVISQKPSRDICQRGTSLTIQCQVDSQVTMMFWYRQQPGQSLTLIATANQGSEATYESGFVIDKFPISRPNLTFSTLTVSNMSPEDSSIYLCSARTGQETQYFGPGTRLLVL.

The chain's CDR3 is CASSQETRREQYF. The CDR3 DNA sequence: TGCGCCAGCAGCCAAGAGACTAGGCGTGAGCAGTACTTC. This chain connects TRBV4-1 to TRBJ2-7, with TRBD2 as a possible D gene (6 bases). This CDR3 region has 13 residues. The germline gives CDR1 MGHRA, CDR2 YSYEKL. The V and J ends lost 0 bases and 7 bases respectively, with 10 bases between them.

The J gene is TRBJ1-2, the V gene TRBV28, with unresolved D. The CDR3 is 15 amino acids. Deletions cut 6 bases from V and 4 bases from J, with 18 bases between. CDR1 is MDHEN, CDR2 SYDVKM, per germline. The CDR3 reads CASSLGLPLIYGYTF. In nucleotides, the CDR3 is TGTGCCAGCAGCTTAGGGCTACCCCTTATCTATGGCTACACCTTC.

V and J are TRBV4-2 and TRBJ1-1, with TRBD1 matching 7 bases. CDR3 length equals 15 residues. The junction had 9 bases not matched to a gene; V was cut back by 4 bases and J by 4 bases. Germline-derived CDR1 and CDR2 are LGHNA and YNFKEQ. The CDR3 bases are TGTGCCAGCAGCCGTCGACAGGGCGAGGGCACTGAAGCTTTCTTT. This gives the protein CASSRRQGEGTEAFF.

This clonotype is a singleton in its sample. This may come from a read error, since a much larger clone is one base off. The chain joins TRBV20-1 to TRBJ2-5; D gene uncertain. CDR1 and CDR2 from the germline V gene are DFQATT and SNEGSKA (reference sequence). Trimming took 5 bases from V and 7 from J, leaving 14 bases between them. The CDR3 consists of 12 residues. CDR3 in amino acids: CSAGPFWGTQYF. In DNA, the CDR3 is TGCAGTGCTGGACCGTTTTGGGGGACCCAGTACTTC.

The chain couples TRBV5-5 to TRBJ2-5, with a tentative D call TRBD1 (6 bases). Trimming stripped 0 bases from V and 4 bases from J, with 10 bases between. The CDR3 is made up of 14 amino acids. Looked up from germline, CDR1 is SGHKS and CDR2 is YYEKEE (reference sequence). The CDR3: CASSLVTGPETQYF. The CDR3 nucleotides read TGTGCCAGCAGCTTGGTAACAGGGCCAGAGACCCAGTACTTC.